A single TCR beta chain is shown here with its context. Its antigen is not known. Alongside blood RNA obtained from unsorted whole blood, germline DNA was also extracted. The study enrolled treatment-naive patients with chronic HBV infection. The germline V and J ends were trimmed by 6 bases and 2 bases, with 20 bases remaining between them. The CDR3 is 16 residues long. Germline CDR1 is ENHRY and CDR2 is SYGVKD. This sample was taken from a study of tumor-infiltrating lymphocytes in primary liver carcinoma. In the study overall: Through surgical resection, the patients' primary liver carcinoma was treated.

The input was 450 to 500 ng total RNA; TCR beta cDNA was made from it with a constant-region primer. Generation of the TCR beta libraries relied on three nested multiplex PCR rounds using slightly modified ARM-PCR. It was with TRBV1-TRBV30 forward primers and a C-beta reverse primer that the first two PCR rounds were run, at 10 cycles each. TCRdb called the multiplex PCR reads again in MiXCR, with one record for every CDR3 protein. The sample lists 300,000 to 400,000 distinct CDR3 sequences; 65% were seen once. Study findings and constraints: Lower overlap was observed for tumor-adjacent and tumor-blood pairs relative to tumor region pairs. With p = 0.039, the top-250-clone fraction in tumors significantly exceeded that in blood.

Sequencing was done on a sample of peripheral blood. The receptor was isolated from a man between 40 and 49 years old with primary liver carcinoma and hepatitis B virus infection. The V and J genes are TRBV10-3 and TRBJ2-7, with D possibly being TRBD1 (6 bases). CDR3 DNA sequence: TGTGCCATCAGGGGTGGAGTAGGGACACCTACCTACGAGCAGTACTTC. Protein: CAIRGGVGTPTYEQYF.